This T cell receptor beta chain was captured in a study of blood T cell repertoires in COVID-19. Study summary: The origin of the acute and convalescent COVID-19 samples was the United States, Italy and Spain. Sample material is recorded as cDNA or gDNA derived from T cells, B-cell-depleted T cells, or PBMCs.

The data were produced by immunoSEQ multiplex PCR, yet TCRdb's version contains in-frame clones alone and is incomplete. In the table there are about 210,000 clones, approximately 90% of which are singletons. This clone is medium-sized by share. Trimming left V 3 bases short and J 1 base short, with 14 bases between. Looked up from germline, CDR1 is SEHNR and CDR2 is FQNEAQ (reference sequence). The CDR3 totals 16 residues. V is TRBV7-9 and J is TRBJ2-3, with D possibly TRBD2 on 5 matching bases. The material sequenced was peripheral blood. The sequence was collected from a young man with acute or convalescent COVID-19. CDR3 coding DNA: TGTGCCAGCAGCTTCTTTCTAGCAACCCGCACAGATACGCAGTATTTT. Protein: CASSFFLATRTDTQYF.